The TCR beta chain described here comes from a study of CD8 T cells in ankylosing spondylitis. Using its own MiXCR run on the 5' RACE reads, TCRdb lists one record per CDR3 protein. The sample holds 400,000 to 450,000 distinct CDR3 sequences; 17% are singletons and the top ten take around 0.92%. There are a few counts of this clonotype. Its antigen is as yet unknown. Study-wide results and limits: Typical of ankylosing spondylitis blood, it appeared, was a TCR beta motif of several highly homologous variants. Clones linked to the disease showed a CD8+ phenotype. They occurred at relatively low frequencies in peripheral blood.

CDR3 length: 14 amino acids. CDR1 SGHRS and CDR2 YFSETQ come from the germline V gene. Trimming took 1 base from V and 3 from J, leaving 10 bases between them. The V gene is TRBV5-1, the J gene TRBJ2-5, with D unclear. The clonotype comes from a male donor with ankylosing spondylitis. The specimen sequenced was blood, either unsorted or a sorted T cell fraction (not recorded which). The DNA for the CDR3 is TGCGCCAGCAGCTTGCAGACGAAAGAAGAGACCCAGTACTTC. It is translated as CASSLQTKEETQYF.